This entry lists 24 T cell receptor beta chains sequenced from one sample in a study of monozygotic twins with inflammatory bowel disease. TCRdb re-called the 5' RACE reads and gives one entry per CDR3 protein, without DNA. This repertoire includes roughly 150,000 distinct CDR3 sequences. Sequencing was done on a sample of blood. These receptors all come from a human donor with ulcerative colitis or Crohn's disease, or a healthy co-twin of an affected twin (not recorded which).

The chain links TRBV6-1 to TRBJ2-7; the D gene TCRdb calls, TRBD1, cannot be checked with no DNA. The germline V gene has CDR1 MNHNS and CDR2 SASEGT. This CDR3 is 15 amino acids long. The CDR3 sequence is CASRPDRGLSYEQYF.

CDR3 protein: CASSLALGQGRYEQYF. J is TRBJ2-7 and V is TRBV7-6; TCRdb selects TRBD1, and the lack of DNA leaves this call unchecked. CDR3 size: 16 residues. Germline CDR1 is SGHVS and CDR2 is FNYEAQ.

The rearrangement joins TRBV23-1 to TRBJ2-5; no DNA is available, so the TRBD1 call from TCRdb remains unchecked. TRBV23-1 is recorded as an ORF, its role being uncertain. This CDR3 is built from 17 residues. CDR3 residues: CASSQSDGQSGEETQYF.

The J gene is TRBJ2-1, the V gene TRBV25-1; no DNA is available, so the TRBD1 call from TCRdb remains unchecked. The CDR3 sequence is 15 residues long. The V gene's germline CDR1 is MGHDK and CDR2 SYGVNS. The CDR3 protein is CASSSLGQGNDEQFF.

The CDR3 sequence is CASSLRSSRQTQYF. The rearrangement joins TRBV5-6 to TRBJ2-5. Germline V lookup: CDR1 SGHDT, CDR2 YYEEEE. This CDR3 has 14 amino acids.

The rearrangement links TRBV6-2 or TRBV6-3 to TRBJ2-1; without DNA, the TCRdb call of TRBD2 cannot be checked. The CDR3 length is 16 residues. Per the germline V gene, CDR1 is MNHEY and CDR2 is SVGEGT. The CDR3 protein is CASSYGRDSRVDEQFF.

The CDR3 loop reads CAISEVQAGEKLIF. The V gene is TRBV10-3, the J gene TRBJ1-4. The CDR3 sequence is 14 residues long. The germline gives CDR1 ENHRY, CDR2 SYGVKD.

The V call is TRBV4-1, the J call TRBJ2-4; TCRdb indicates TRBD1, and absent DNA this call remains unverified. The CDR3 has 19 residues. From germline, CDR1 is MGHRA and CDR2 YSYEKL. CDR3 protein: CASSPTPGGGAKAKNIQYF.

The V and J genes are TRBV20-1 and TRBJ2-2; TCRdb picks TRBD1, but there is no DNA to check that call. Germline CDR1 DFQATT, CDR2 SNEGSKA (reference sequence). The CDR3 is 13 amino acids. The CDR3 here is CSARRHRGGELFF.

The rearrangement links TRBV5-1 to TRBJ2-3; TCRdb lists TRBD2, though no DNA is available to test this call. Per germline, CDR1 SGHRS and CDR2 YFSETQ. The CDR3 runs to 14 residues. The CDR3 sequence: CASSLKGLTDTQYF.

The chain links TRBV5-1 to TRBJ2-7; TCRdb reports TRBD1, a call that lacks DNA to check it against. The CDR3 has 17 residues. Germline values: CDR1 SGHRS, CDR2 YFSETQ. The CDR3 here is CASSFQTATRASYEQYF.

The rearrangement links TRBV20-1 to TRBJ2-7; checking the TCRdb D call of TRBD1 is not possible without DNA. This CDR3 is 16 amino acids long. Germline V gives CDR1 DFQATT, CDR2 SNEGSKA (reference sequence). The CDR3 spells CSALYRQGLRGDEQYF.

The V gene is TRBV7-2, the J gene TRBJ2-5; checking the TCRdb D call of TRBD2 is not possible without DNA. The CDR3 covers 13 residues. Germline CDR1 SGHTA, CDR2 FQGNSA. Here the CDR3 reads CASSFGRQETQYF.

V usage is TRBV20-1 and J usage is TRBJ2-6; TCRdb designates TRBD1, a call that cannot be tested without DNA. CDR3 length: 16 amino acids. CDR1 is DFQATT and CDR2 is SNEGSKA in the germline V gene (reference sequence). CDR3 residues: CSASGAATSGANVLTF.

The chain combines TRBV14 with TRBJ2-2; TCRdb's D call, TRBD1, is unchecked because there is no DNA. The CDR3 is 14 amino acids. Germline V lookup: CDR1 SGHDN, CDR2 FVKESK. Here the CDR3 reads CASQDSLRAGELFF.

This CDR3 reads CASSYSQGAYEQYF. The chain carries TRBV6-5 and TRBJ2-7; TCRdb reports TRBD1, a call that lacks DNA to check it against. CDR3 length: 14 residues. Germline CDR1 and CDR2: MNHEY and SVGAGI.

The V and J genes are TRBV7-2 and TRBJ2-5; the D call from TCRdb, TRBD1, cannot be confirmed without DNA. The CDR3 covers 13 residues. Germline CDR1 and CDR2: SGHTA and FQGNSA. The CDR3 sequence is CASSPRGWETQYF.

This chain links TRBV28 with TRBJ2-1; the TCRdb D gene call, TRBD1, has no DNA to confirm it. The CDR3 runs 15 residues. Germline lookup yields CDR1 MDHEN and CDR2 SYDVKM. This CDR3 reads CASHSPGTFYNEQFF. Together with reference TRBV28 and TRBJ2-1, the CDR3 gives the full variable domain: DVKVTQSSRYLVKRTGEKVFLECVQDMDHENMFWYRQDPGLGLRLIYFSYDVKMKEKGDIPEGYSVSREKKERFSLILESASTNQTSMYLCASHSPGTFYNEQFFGPGTRLTVL.

This CDR3 is CASSISLAGPANTGELFF. V gene TRBV6-2 or TRBV6-3 combines with J gene TRBJ2-2; TCRdb reports TRBD2, a call that lacks DNA to check it against. Germline V CDR1 and CDR2: MNHEY, SVGEGT. The CDR3 has 18 amino acids.

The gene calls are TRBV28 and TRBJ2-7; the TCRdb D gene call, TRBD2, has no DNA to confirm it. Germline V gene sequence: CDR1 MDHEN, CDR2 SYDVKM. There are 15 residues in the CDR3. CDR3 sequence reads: CASSFPVRGRYEQYF.

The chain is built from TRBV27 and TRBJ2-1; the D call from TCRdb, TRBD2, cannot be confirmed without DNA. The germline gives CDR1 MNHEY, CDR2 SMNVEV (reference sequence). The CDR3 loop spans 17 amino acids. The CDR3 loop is CASSFGTSGGSYNEQFF.

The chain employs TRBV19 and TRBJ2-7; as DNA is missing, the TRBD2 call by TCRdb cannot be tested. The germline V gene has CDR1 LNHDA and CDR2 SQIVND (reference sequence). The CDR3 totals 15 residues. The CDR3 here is CASSIDHRGYNEQYF.

This CDR3 is CATSFRRQGVDGYTF. The chain uses TRBV24-1 and TRBJ1-2; checking the TCRdb D call of TRBD1 is not possible without DNA. Per germline, CDR1 KGHDR and CDR2 SFDVKD. CDR3 length equals 15 residues.

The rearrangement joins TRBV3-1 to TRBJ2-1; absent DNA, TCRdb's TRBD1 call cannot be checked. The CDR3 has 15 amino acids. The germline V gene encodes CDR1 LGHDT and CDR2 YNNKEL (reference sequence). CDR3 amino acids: CASSSRHLGLNEQFF.